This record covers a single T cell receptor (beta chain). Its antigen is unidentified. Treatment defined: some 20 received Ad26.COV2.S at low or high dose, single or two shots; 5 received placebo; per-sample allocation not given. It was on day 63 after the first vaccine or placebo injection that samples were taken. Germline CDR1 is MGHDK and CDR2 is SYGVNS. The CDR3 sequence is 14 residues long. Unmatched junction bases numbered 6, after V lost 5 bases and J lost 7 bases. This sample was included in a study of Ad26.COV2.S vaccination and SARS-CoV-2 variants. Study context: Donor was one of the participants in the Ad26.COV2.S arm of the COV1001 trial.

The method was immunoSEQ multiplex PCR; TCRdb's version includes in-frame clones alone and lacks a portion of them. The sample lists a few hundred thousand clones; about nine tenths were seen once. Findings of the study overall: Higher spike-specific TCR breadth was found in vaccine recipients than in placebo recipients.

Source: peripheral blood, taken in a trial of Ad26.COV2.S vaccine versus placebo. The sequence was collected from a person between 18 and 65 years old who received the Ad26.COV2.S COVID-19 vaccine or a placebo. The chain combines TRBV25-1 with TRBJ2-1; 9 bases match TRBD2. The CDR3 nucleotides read TGTGCCAGCAGTTTAGCGGGAGTCCCAAATGAGCAGTTCTTC. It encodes CASSLAGVPNEQFF.